This T cell receptor (beta chain) was documented in a study of beta chain features in type 1 diabetes. Sequenced material consisted of expressed TCRB transcripts (all of the isolated RNA was reverse transcribed). Libraries were prepared by immunoSEQ multiplex PCR; TCRdb keeps only in-frame clonotypes and omits some of them. The sample has 970,000 or so clones, roughly a sixth seen once; the top ten hold about 0.02%. Germline V gives CDR1 MDHEN, CDR2 SYDVKM. This CDR3 region has 15 residues. Trimming took off 6 bases at V and 6 bases at J, with 18 bases between the two ends. A word on this clone: Its antigen is currently unknown.

Study findings and constraints: TCRB CDR3s were moderately but significantly shorter in Type 1 diabetes patients in all four CD4+ subsets. The study found that naive, central memory and Treg TCRB repertoires appeared more similar in patients than in healthy donors. Fewer insertions but more deletions were seen at VDJ junctions in type 1 diabetes patients.

The clonotype comes from a woman aged 18-29 years in good health. V is TRBV28 and J is TRBJ2-1, with a possible D match to TRBD1 (7 bases). Sequencing input: naive CD4+ T cells from blood. The CDR3 here is CASRIPRQGGNEQFF. In DNA form, the CDR3 reads TGTGCCAGCAGGATCCCGAGACAGGGAGGCAATGAGCAGTTCTTC.